This is a list of T cell receptor beta chains from one sample in a study of cytomegalovirus exposure and HLA in healthy donors. Clones were sequenced by immunoSEQ multiplex PCR, and TCRdb holds only the in-frame ones, with some missing. In the table there are approximately 130,000 clones, roughly 79% of which are singletons. The specimen sequenced was PBMCs. These TCRs come from a woman aged 40 to 55 in good health and CMV-seronegative. Each CDR3 is given with its conserved first and last residue.

CDR3: CASSDHLATVETQYF; length: 15; V: TRBV25-1; J: TRBJ2-5
CDR3: CASSWTWGSGSLDTQYF; length: 17; V: TRBV11-2; J: TRBJ2-3
CDR3: CASTSQGASIETQYF; length: 15; V: TRBV7-8; J: TRBJ2-5
CDR3: CASSSDRVNTEAFF; length: 14; V: TRBV7-2; J: TRBJ1-1
CDR3: CASSFRTRYGEQYF; length: 14; V: TRBV27; J: TRBJ2-7
CDR3: CASSSGTANTEAFF; length: 14; V: TRBV2; J: TRBJ1-1
CDR3: CASSKGGTEQFF; length: 12; V: TRBV21-1; J: TRBJ2-1
CDR3: CASSLLGPQGNQPQHF; length: 16; V: TRBV28; J: TRBJ1-5
CDR3: CASSKPSGSSFEQYF; length: 15; V: TRBV28; J: TRBJ2-7
CDR3: CASSFFELGYTF; length: 12; V: TRBV28; J: TRBJ1-2
CDR3: CASTEGNQPQHF; length: 12; V: TRBV6-1; J: TRBJ1-5
CDR3: CASSDRGGQPQHF; length: 13; V: TRBV6-5; J: TRBJ1-5
CDR3: CASSGTGALEQYF; length: 13; V: TRBV5-6; J: TRBJ2-7
CDR3: CASSEGDPAGESEQFF; length: 16; V: TRBV6-4; J: TRBJ2-1
CDR3: CASSLGGQAPYEQYF; length: 15; V: TRBV7-9; J: TRBJ2-7
CDR3: CASSHGQDYEQFF; length: 13; V: TRBV7-2; J: TRBJ2-1
CDR3: CSVRLDMNTEAFF; length: 13; V: TRBV29-1; J: TRBJ1-1
CDR3: CSVELAGPSYEQYF; length: 14; V: TRBV29-1; J: TRBJ2-7
CDR3: CAATGSGNTIYF; length: 12; V: TRBV10-3; J: TRBJ1-3
CDR3: CASSLGQGVTYEQYF; length: 15; V: TRBV5-4; J: TRBJ2-7
CDR3: CASSKRAPQETQYF; length: 14; V: TRBV5-6; J: TRBJ2-5
CDR3: CASSTPQGQPQHF; length: 13; V: TRBV6-5; J: TRBJ1-5
CDR3: CASRGQGDTEAFF; length: 13; V: TRBV6-5; J: TRBJ1-1
CDR3: CASSPASGRNEQFF; length: 14; V: TRBV18; J: TRBJ2-1
CDR3: CASSQEDRGREKLFF; length: 15; V: TRBV4-1; J: TRBJ1-4
CDR3: CASSSGGVREDQPQHF; length: 16; V: TRBV7-2; J: TRBJ1-5
CDR3: CASSPGVSGGYNEQFF; length: 16; V: TRBV5-6; J: TRBJ2-1
CDR3: CASSFPSRGVDTQYF; length: 15; V: TRBV19; J: TRBJ2-3
CDR3: CASSWDRVSSYEQYF; length: 15; V: TRBV6-5; J: TRBJ2-7
CDR3: CASSLGQGAGGYTF; length: 14; V: TRBV5-5; J: TRBJ1-2
CDR3: CASSNRGTYEQYF; length: 13; V: TRBV28; J: TRBJ2-7
CDR3: CASSPSGSANYGYTF; length: 15; V: TRBV11-2; J: TRBJ1-2
CDR3: CASTERTGGDTF; length: 12; V: TRBV28; J: TRBJ1-2
CDR3: CASSFKDRGYEQYF; length: 14; V: TRBV27; J: TRBJ2-7
CDR3: CASSRSMGSGGEQYF; length: 15; V: TRBV7-9; J: .
CDR3: CASGLRGQGNGELFF; length: 15; V: TRBV12-5; J: TRBJ2-2
CDR3: CASSQDGGLAGVSEQFF; length: 17; V: TRBV4-2; J: TRBJ2-1
CDR3: CASSIGLVWLLPYEQYF; length: 17; V: TRBV19; J: TRBJ2-7
CDR3: CASSETGGSYEQYF; length: 14; V: TRBV6-1; J: TRBJ2-7
CDR3: CASSLGTGNAETQYF; length: 15; V: TRBV11-1; J: TRBJ2-5